The 18 T cell receptor beta chains below all came from one sample that was sequenced in a study of vaccination and CD4 T cells after COVID-19. Their target antigens are unknown. Described treatment: approximately 10-day PBMC culture with coronavirus spike peptide pools or control peptides (ViraFEST assay). CD4+ T lymphocytes from the unexposed donor were collected before the COVID-19 pandemic (2011-2018). Sequencing of the DNA from cultured CD4+ T cells was carried out with the Oncomine TCR Beta short-read assay. Investigators isolated genomic DNA from cultured CD4+ T cells. TCRdb re-derived calls from the PCR reads in MiXCR, one entry per CDR3 protein. The sample lists some 11,000 distinct CDR3 sequences, about 29% seen once, with 15% to 20% in the top ten. Source material: CD4+ T cells from blood, cultured in vitro. All receptors come from a human donor in good health.

This clonotype was observed a handful of times. The genes are TRBV19 and TRBJ2-1; the D gene could be TRBD1 or TRBD2 (5 bases each). Germline V gives CDR1 LNHDA, CDR2 SQIVND (reference sequence). The CDR3 consists of 15 residues. V was shortened by 8 bases and J by 2 bases, with 16 bases between the two germline ends. The CDR3 DNA is TGTGCCAGTTGCCGGGACGGCGGACCCTACAATGAGCAGTTCTTC. Residues: CASCRDGGPYNEQFF.

The chain carries TRBV6-5 and TRBJ2-1; no reliable D call. Trimming took 3 bases from V and 5 from J, leaving 11 bases between them. The CDR3 has 14 residues. Per germline, CDR1 MNHEY and CDR2 SVGAGI. The CDR3 spells CASSYRGRHNEQFF. In DNA form, the CDR3 reads TGTGCCAGCAGTTATCGAGGCAGACACAATGAGCAGTTCTTC.

The J gene is TRBJ1-1, the V gene TRBV6-5, with unresolved D. V was trimmed by 4 bases and J by 1 base, leaving 10 bases between them. CDR1 is MNHEY and CDR2 is SVGAGI in the germline V gene. This CDR3 spans 14 amino acids. CDR3 sequence (DNA): TGTGCCAGCAGTTCCCCCAAGGGGAACACTGAAGCTTTCTTT. Protein sequence: CASSSPKGNTEAFF.

The chain couples TRBV20-1 to TRBJ2-3, with 9 positions matching TRBD2. The CDR3 extends over 14 amino acids. V dropped 8 bases and J dropped 1; count of bases not matched to a gene: 7. The V gene's germline CDR1 is DFQATT and CDR2 SNEGSKA (reference sequence). The CDR3 DNA reads as TGCAGTTCACCAACTAGCGGGCGCACAGATACGCAGTATTTT. This translates into CSSPTSGRTDTQYF.

This rearrangement joins TRBV14 to TRBJ2-2, with no clear D. Trimming removed 4 bases from V and 0 bases from J, with 21 bases in between. CDR3 size: 19 residues. Germline CDR1 reads SGHDN; CDR2 reads FVKESK. The CDR3 nucleotides are TGTGCCAGCAGCCGAGGCGTCACCTCTTGGGGAACGAACACCGGGGAGCTGTTTTTT. Its translation is CASSRGVTSWGTNTGELFF. The whole variable domain, filled in from reference TRBV14 and TRBJ2-2, reads EAGVTQFPSHSVIEKGQTVTLRCDPISGHDNLYWYRRVMGKEIKFLLHFVKESKQDESGMPNNRFLAERTGGTYSTLKVQPAELEDSGVYFCASSRGVTSWGTNTGELFFGEGSRLTVL.

The gene calls are TRBV28 and TRBJ1-1, with a possible D match to TRBD1 (6 bases). CDR1 and CDR2 from the germline V gene are MDHEN and SYDVKM. Trimming stripped 6 bases from V and 10 bases from J, with 18 bases between. The length of the CDR3 is 13 residues. In nucleotides, the CDR3 is TGTGCCAGCAGCCTGGGGCAGGGGAGGGGAGCTTTCTTT. Its translation: CASSLGQGRGAFF.

The gene calls are TRBV19 and TRBJ1-5, with a possible D match to TRBD1 (6 bases). Trimming removed 2 bases from V and 2 bases from J, with 13 bases in between. CDR1 and CDR2 (germline): LNHDA, SQIVND (reference sequence). This CDR3 has 16 residues. CDR3: CASSIRGTNGNQPQHF. DNA for the CDR3: TGTGCCAGTAGTATAAGGGGGACAAACGGCAATCAGCCCCAGCATTTT.

This rearrangement joins TRBV6-5 to TRBJ2-1; 8 bases line up with TRBD2. This CDR3 spans 17 amino acids. Germline V CDR1 and CDR2: MNHEY, SVGAGI. J was trimmed by 2 bases and V by 4 bases; bases with no gene match: 10. The DNA for the CDR3 is TGTGCCAGCAGTTCGCTCTCCTCGGGACTAGCCTACAATGAGCAGTTCTTC. Protein product: CASSSLSSGLAYNEQFF.

The V call is TRBV2, the J call TRBJ1-1; no reliable D call. V lost 6 bases, J lost 7 bases, and 9 bases lay in between. There are 11 residues in the CDR3. Germline lookup yields CDR1 SNHLY and CDR2 FYNNEI. CDR3 sequence reads: CASRMAGEAFF. CDR3 DNA sequence: TGTGCCAGCAGGATGGCGGGTGAAGCTTTCTTT.

The chain has TRBV2 and TRBJ2-1; D is unresolved. V was cut by 4 bases and J by 9 bases, with 7 bases left in between. This CDR3 region has 11 residues. The germline CDR1 and CDR2 sequences are SNHLY and FYNNEI. CDR3 DNA: TGTGCCAGCAGTGTAGTATTTGAGCAGTTCTTC. Protein sequence: CASSVVFEQFF.

As concerns this clonotype: The germline gene is not matched at one end of the junction; a read error may be the cause. The chain combines TRBV2 with TRBJ1-5; D not certain. Looked up from germline, CDR1 is SNHLY and CDR2 is FYNNEI. This CDR3 contains 14 residues. Here the CDR3 reads CASREGLSNQPQHF. CDR3 DNA sequence: TGTGCCAGCAGGGAAGGGTTGAGCAATCAGCCCCAGCATTTT.

J is TRBJ2-7 and V is TRBV28, with D possibly TRBD2 on 5 matching bases. Germline values: CDR1 MDHEN, CDR2 SYDVKM. The CDR3 is 16 residues long. The germline V and J ends were trimmed by 7 bases and 4 bases, with 23 bases remaining between them. CDR3 protein: CASTYEGRRLDYEQYF. The DNA for the CDR3 is TGTGCCAGCACCTACGAGGGCAGGAGGCTAGATTACGAGCAGTACTTC.

A few counts support this clonotype. This chain links TRBV19 with TRBJ2-7; possibly TRBD1 or TRBD2 for D (5 bases each). The V and J ends lost 10 bases and 3 bases respectively, with 16 bases between them. CDR1 is LNHDA and CDR2 is SQIVND in the germline V gene (reference sequence). The CDR3 is made up of 13 amino acids. In DNA, the CDR3 is TGTGCCACCTCGAGAGGGGATGGCTACGAGCAGTACTTC. This encodes CATSRGDGYEQYF.

This clonotype qualifies as medium-sized. The CDR3 nucleotides are TGTGCCAGCAGCCAGGGACCTTACTATGGCTACACCTTC. As protein: CASSQGPYYGYTF. The chain carries TRBV6-2 or TRBV6-3 and TRBJ1-2; perhaps TRBD1 as D (5 bases). Germline V gene sequence: CDR1 MNHEY, CDR2 SVGEGT. The CDR3 length is 13 residues. Trimming shortened V by 6 bases and J by 3 bases, and 11 bases separated the two germline ends.

This rearrangement joins TRBV20-1 to TRBJ2-2; TRBD2 is a possible D gene (6 bases). CDR1 and CDR2 from the germline V gene are DFQATT and SNEGSKA (reference sequence). The length of the CDR3 is 15 residues. Deletions cut 5 bases from V and 0 bases from J, with 13 bases between. CDR3 sequence reads: CSALKGGTNTGELFF. DNA for the CDR3: TGCAGTGCTCTCAAAGGCGGGACGAACACCGGGGAGCTGTTTTTT.

The chain is built from TRBV6-5 and TRBJ2-3; 9 nucleotides match TRBD2. CDR1 is MNHEY and CDR2 is SVGAGI in the germline V gene. There are 17 residues in the CDR3. V lost 2 bases to trimming and J lost 2 bases; unmatched junction nucleotides: 8. This CDR3 is CASSYTGLASTTDTQYF. The CDR3 DNA reads as TGTGCCAGCAGTTACACGGGACTAGCCTCCACCACAGATACGCAGTATTTT.

V is TRBV28 and J is TRBJ2-1; D is undetermined. The CDR3 length is 15 residues. Trimming cost V 10 bases and J 5 bases, with 21 bases left between them. CDR1 is MDHEN and CDR2 is SYDVKM in the germline V gene. The CDR3 DNA is TGTGCCACCCTAAAGGCCCTAGGCTCGCACAATGAGCAGTTCTTC. The encoded protein is CATLKALGSHNEQFF.

This clonotype was recorded a few times. This chain joins TRBV5-4 and TRBJ1-2; D remains unclear. V lost 0 bases and J lost 7, with 7 bases in between. The CDR3 totals 12 residues. Germline loops: CDR1 SGHNT, CDR2 YYREEE (reference sequence). The DNA for the CDR3 is TGTGCCAGCAGCTTGGATGGTAGTGGCTACACCTTC. Translating it yields CASSLDGSGYTF.